The 13 T cell receptor beta chains in this list originate from one sample, sequenced in a study of shared clonotypes between healthy human individuals. TCRdb's copy holds only in-frame clones and misses some; the assay was immunoSEQ multiplex PCR. Of approximately 710,000 clones in the sample, about nine tenths were seen once. The sample comprised memory CD8+ T cells from PBMCs. This sample's subset: CD45RO+ cells pooled with CCR7-negative TemRA cells. These TCRs come from a man aged 18 to 30 in good health. Some clones in this sample may be carry-over from other donors' samples.

V and J are TRBV6-5 and TRBJ2-1; tentatively, D is TRBD1 or TRBD2 (6 bases each). V was trimmed by 2 bases and J by 6 bases, leaving 17 bases between them. Germline lookup yields CDR1 MNHEY and CDR2 SVGAGI. The CDR3 is made up of 16 amino acids. The DNA of the CDR3 is TGTGCCAGCAGTTACCCCCTAAGACTAGGGGGCAATGAGCAGTTCTTC. Translating it yields CASSYPLRLGGNEQFF.

This chain links TRBV27 with TRBJ2-7, with TRBD1 matching 9 bases. The germline V gene encodes CDR1 MNHEY and CDR2 SMNVEV (reference sequence). Trimming at V came to 5 bases and at J to 5 bases, leaving 10 bases not matched to a gene. CDR3 size: 15 residues. CDR3 sequence: CASSTNRGRLNEQYF. DNA for the CDR3: TGTGCCAGCAGTACAAACAGGGGGCGGCTCAACGAGCAGTACTTC.

The CDR3 region is CATSRDQGGGYEQYF. The DNA for the CDR3 is TGTGCCACCAGCAGAGATCAAGGTGGGGGCTACGAGCAGTACTTC. The chain employs TRBV15 and TRBJ2-7; perhaps D is TRBD1 or TRBD2 (5 bases each). The V end was cut by 0 bases, the J end by 3 bases, with 12 bases between. The CDR3 totals 15 residues. Germline V gene data show CDR1 as LNHNV and CDR2 as YYDKDF (reference sequence).

In DNA, the CDR3 is TGTGCCAGCAGCTTAGCGAGGGGGTTTGGGGAAAAACTGTTTTTT. Protein: CASSLARGFGEKLFF. The rearrangement links TRBV7-8 to TRBJ1-4; the D gene is possibly TRBD1 (6 bases). Germline V CDR1 and CDR2: SGHVS, FQNEAQ. This CDR3 spans 15 amino acids. Trimming took off 0 bases at V and 8 bases at J, with 13 bases between the two ends.

V usage is TRBV15 and J usage is TRBJ1-2; D is unresolved. Germline values: CDR1 LNHNV, CDR2 YYDKDF (reference sequence). With 0 bases removed from V and 2 bases from J, the gap between germline ends came to 16 bases. The CDR3 consists of 17 residues. The CDR3 region is CATSRDLWGNPNYGYTF. In DNA, the CDR3 is TGTGCCACCAGCAGAGATCTGTGGGGTAATCCCAACTATGGCTACACCTTC.

V usage is TRBV6-5 and J usage is TRBJ1-2; D may be TRBD1 (6 bases). The CDR3 length is 15 residues. The germline V gene has CDR1 MNHEY and CDR2 SVGAGI. V was shortened by 2 bases and J by 4 bases, with 14 bases between the two germline ends. The CDR3 spells CASSYLVGRGYGYTF. The DNA of the CDR3 is TGTGCCAGCAGTTACCTCGTGGGCAGGGGCTATGGCTACACCTTC.

The chain employs TRBV14 and TRBJ2-1; 8 bases fit TRBD2. Trimming at V came to 1 base and at J to 8 bases, leaving 7 bases not matched to a gene. The CDR3 extends over 15 amino acids. The V gene's germline CDR1 is SGHDN and CDR2 FVKESK. The CDR3 reads CASSQAGSGSHEQFF. DNA of the CDR3: TGTGCCAGCAGCCAAGCCGGAAGCGGGAGCCATGAGCAGTTCTTC.

This clone has only a few counts. This chain joins TRBV27 and TRBJ1-1, with a possible D match to TRBD1 (5 bases). This CDR3 is 15 amino acids long. The V end lost 5 bases, the J end lost 0 bases, and 13 bases lay between the germline ends. The germline CDR1 and CDR2 sequences are MNHEY and SMNVEV (reference sequence). The CDR3 DNA reads as TGTGCCAGCAGTACGGACATCTTGATGAACACTGAAGCTTTCTTT. Protein product: CASSTDILMNTEAFF.

To note about this clone: The same CDR3 also results from other DNA sequences found in this sample. V usage is TRBV30 and J usage is TRBJ1-1; D remains ambiguous. V lost 0 bases and J lost 2, with 7 bases in between. Germline lookup yields CDR1 GTSNPN and CDR2 SVGIG (reference sequence). This CDR3 has 13 amino acids. The CDR3 DNA is TGTGCCTGGAGTGTGCTGGGAAACACTGAAGCTTTCTTT. Amino acids: CAWSVLGNTEAFF.

The chain uses TRBV29-1 and TRBJ2-1; D ambiguous. The length of the CDR3 is 16 residues. CDR1 and CDR2 (germline): SQVTM, ANQGSEA. V lost 2 bases and J 2 bases, leaving 16 bases between the germline ends. In nucleotides, the CDR3 is TGCAGCGTTGAAAAGGTTGCCGAGCGCCCCTACAATGAGCAGTTCTTC. It translates to CSVEKVAERPYNEQFF.

The gene calls are TRBV9 and TRBJ2-1; 7 bases line up with TRBD2. The germline V gene has CDR1 SGDLS and CDR2 YYNGEE. The CDR3 extends over 15 amino acids. J was trimmed by 8 bases and V by 3 bases; bases with no gene match: 11. This CDR3 is CASSASGGHGDEQFF. The CDR3 coding sequence is TGTGCCAGCAGCGCGTCGGGAGGCCACGGCGATGAGCAGTTCTTC. The whole variable domain, filled in from reference TRBV9 and TRBJ2-1, reads DSGVTQTPKHLITATGQRVTLRCSPRSGDLSVYWYQQSLDQGLQFLIQYYNGEERAKGNILERFSAQQFPDLHSELNLSSLELGDSALYFCASSASGGHGDEQFFGPGTRLTVL.

The chain carries TRBV13 and TRBJ2-3, with 11 nucleotides matching TRBD1. The CDR3 covers 17 residues. With V trimmed by 5 bases and J by 4 bases, 11 bases remained unmatched. Germline V lookup: CDR1 PRHDT, CDR2 FYEKMQ (reference sequence). CDR3 residues: CASSPPPGQGDPDTQYF. In DNA form, the CDR3 reads TGTGCCAGCAGCCCCCCTCCGGGACAGGGGGACCCAGATACGCAGTATTTT. The full variable domain, in which reference TRBV13 and TRBJ2-3 provide the parts outside the CDR3, is AAGVIQSPRHLIKEKRETATLKCYPIPRHDTVYWYQQGPGQDPQFLISFYEKMQSDKGSIPDRFSAQQFSDYHSELNMSSLELGDSALYFCASSPPPGQGDPDTQYFGPGTRLTVL.

This chain uses TRBV28 with TRBJ2-7; D remains ambiguous. This CDR3 region has 16 residues. Germline CDR1 and CDR2: MDHEN and SYDVKM. V gave up 5 bases and J gave up 1 base, with 18 bases separating them. The CDR3 loop is CASSLPGLTESYEQYF. CDR3 nucleotides: TGTGCCAGCAGTCTCCCCGGTTTAACCGAGTCCTACGAGCAGTACTTC. Full variable domain (outside the CDR3, taken from reference TRBV28 and TRBJ2-7): DVKVTQSSRYLVKRTGEKVFLECVQDMDHENMFWYRQDPGLGLRLIYFSYDVKMKEKGDIPEGYSVSREKKERFSLILESASTNQTSMYLCASSLPGLTESYEQYFGPGTRLTVT.